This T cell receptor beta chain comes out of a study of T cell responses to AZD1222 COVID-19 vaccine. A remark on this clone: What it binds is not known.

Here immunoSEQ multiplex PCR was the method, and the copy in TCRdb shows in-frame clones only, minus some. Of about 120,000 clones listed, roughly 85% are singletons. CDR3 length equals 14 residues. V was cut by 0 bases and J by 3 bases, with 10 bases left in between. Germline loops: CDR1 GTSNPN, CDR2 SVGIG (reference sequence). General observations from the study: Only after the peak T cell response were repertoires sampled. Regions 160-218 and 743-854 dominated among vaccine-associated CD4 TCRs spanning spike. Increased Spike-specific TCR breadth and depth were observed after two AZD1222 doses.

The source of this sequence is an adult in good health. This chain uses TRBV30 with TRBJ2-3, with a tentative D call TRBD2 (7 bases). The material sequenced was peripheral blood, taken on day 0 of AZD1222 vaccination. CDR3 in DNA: TGTGCCTGGAGTGTTAGGGGGGGGACAGATACGCAGTATTTT. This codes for CAWSVRGGTDTQYF.